The present entry profiles one T cell receptor beta chain with its context. No antigen is known for it. No much larger clone is present one base from it, and per-base qualities are unavailable. The trial excluded patients who had a history of autoimmune disease or were on systemic immunosuppression. Peripheral blood for TCR sequencing was collected from all dose cohorts at baseline, on cycle 4 day 1, and on cycle 7 day 1. The samples were taken from a phase I, first-in-human, multicenter, open-label dose-escalation trial of ivuxolimab. The trial enrolled adults with locally advanced or metastatic head and neck squamous cell, hepatocellular, melanoma or renal cell carcinoma. Before TCR sequencing, CD4+ T cells and CD8+ T cells from peripheral blood were sorted into separate populations. The cysteine opens and the phenylalanine closes a CDR3 of 14 amino acids. Only the CDR3 DNA is retained, 42 bases long and in frame from the first base. V and J lose 0 bases and 0 bases, and a span of 6 bases separates them. The germline V gene yields SGDLS for CDR1 and YYNGEE for CDR2.

The data were obtained in a study of OX40 agonist ivuxolimab in advanced cancers. The study in broad terms: Ivuxolimab, which targeted the costimulatory receptor OX40 (CD134), was an agonistic, fully human IgG2 monoclonal antibody. Intravenous ivuxolimab was administered to patients every 2 weeks at six dose levels: 0.01, 0.1, 0.3, 1.5, 3 and 10 mg/kg. Of the approximately 54 dose-escalation patients, hepatocellular carcinoma was present in approximately 20, melanoma in roughly 15, renal cell carcinoma in 9 and head and neck cancer in 9. The dose-escalation cohort was 82.7% male with a mean age of roughly 62 years, ranging from roughly 20 to 80. Prior anti-PD-1, anti-PD-L1 or anti-CTLA-4 therapy was permitted, and approximately 39% of dose-escalation patients had received checkpoint inhibitors. Partial responses occurred in three dose-escalation patients, of whom one had hepatocellular carcinoma and two had cutaneous melanoma. The purpose of peripheral TCRbeta sequencing was to test whether ivuxolimab changed TCR sequence diversity and led to clonal T-cell expansion. The paper reports the monotherapy dose-escalation portion (N of about 47 patients) of the phase I ivuxolimab trial. Study-level results and caveats: After ivuxolimab, more expanded clones were found on average in CD8+ T cells than in CD4+ T cells. Clonal expansion of both CD4+ and CD8+ blood T cells was observed from baseline to week 6 at doses 0.1 to 3.0 mg/kg. The antigen specificity of the clonally expanded peripheral T cells was not determined. In the 0.1-3.0 mg/kg groups, partial responders had among the lowest normalized peripheral clonal expansion, particularly in CD8+ T cells. Low levels of normalized T-cell clonal expansion were also shown by some nonresponding patients.

Genomic DNA was isolated from the sorted cells so that the TCRbeta CDR3 region could be sequenced. TCRbeta CDR3 regions were sequenced using the immunoSEQ Assay. This is the immuneACCESS table as TCRdb keeps it, with only in-frame sequences that have V and J called. A part of the clones is gone; compared with another copy, unresolved V genes explain less than half, and the rest is unexplained. This sample lists about 12,000 clones; about 80% were detected once. The ten largest clones capture roughly a fifth of the sample. This TCR came from an adult with an advanced solid tumor such as melanoma, head and neck, liver or kidney cancer. This specimen consisted of CD4+ or CD8+ T cells sorted from blood, obtained in a trial of the OX40 agonist ivuxolimab. The chain joins TRBV9 to TRBJ2-5, with the D gene too uncertain to name. At the DNA level, the sequence is TGTGCCAGCAGCGTAGAAGGTGACCAAGAGACCCAGTACTTC. This gives the protein CASSVEGDQETQYF.